The text below deals with one T cell receptor beta chain. As yet, its antigen is unknown. The sample belongs to a study of CXCR3-negative and CXCR3-positive naive CD8 T cells. Findings of the study overall: Naive CXCR3-positive and CXCR3-negative cells shared similar TRBV-TRBJ usage, unlike memory cells. The study found comparably high diversity in both naive subsets and much lower diversity in memory CD8+ cells.

All TRB cDNA libraries came from 5' RACE performed with UMI labels. TCRdb reprocessed the 5' RACE reads and keeps a single row for each CDR3 protein, giving no DNA. Its table records some 61,000 distinct CDR3 sequences. Investigators sorted each CD8+ T cell subset in triplicate, taking some 300,000 cells each time. Phenotypically, naive CD8+ T cells corresponded to CD45RO-CCR7+CD27+CD95-. Sequenced input: naive CXCR3- CD8+ T cells from blood. Subset here: CD45RO-CCR7+CD27+CD95- naive CD8+ T cells lacking CXCR3 (TNR3-). This clonotype was sampled from a human donor in good health. Some clones in this sample may be carry-over from other donors' samples.

The CDR3 sequence is CASSQQAGGNEQFF. The rearrangement uses TRBV4-3 and TRBJ2-1; TCRdb calls TRBD2, which cannot be checked without DNA. The CDR3 spans 14 residues. Germline lookup yields CDR1 LGHNA and CDR2 YSLEER.